The present TCR beta chain was sequenced within a study of CD8+ T cells in alopecia areata. Sequencing used cDNA as its template, made by extracting RNA and reverse transcribing it. Clones were sequenced by immunoSEQ multiplex PCR, and TCRdb holds only the in-frame ones, with some missing. The sample has around 200,000 clones; 50% to 65% are singletons. The CDR3 totals 14 residues. CDR1 is GTSNPN, CDR2 SVGIG, per germline (reference sequence). Trimming shortened V by 3 bases and J by 9 bases, and 18 bases separated the two germline ends. A few counts support this clone. As to treatment: oral pan-JAK inhibitor, 5-10 mg twice daily.

The sample here was CD8+ T cells sorted from blood, taken at week 24, from a patient treated with tofacitinib. This rearrangement joins TRBV30 to TRBJ2-1; D perhaps matches TRBD2 (5 bases). The origin of this receptor is a human donor with alopecia areata. The CDR3 sequence is CAWSSGIYSGEQFF. CDR3 in DNA: TGTGCCTGGAGCTCCGGGATCTATTCGGGTGAGCAGTTCTTC. Variable domain in full (rest from reference TRBV30 and TRBJ2-1): SQTIHQWPATLVQPVGSPLSLECTVEGTSNPNLYWYRQAAGRGLQLLFYSVGIGQISSEVPQNLSASRPQDRQFILSSKKLLLSDSGFYLCAWSSGIYSGEQFFGPGTRLTVL.